Included here is one TCR beta chain sequence, with context. V was clipped by 1 base and J by 4 bases, with 7 bases between them. Germline CDR1 reads KGHDR; CDR2 reads SFDVKD. The CDR3 spans 14 residues. This entry comes from a study of control samples from healthy donors and cancer patients. Here immunoSEQ multiplex PCR was the method, and the copy in TCRdb shows in-frame clones only, minus some. Found here are approximately 120,000 clones, 80% to 90% of them singletons; the top ten hold around 9.4%. Sequences were obtained from blood. This rearrangement joins TRBV24-1 to TRBJ2-1; the D is unclear. The sequence came from a man in his forties in good health. The CDR3 sequence: CATSDLGRYNEQFF. The CDR3 DNA reads TGTGCCACCAGTGATTTAGGACGGTACAATGAGCAGTTCTTC.